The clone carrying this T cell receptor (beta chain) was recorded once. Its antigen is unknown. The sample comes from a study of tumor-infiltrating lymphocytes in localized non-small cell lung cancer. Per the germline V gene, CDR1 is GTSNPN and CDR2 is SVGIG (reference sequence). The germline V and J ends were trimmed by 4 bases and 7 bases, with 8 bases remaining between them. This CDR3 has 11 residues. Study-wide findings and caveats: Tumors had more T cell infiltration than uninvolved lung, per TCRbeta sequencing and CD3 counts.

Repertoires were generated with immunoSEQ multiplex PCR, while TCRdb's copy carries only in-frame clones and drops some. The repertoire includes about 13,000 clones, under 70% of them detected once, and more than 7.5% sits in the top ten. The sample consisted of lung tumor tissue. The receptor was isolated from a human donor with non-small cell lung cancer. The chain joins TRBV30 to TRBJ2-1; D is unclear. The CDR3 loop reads CAWTSYNEQFF. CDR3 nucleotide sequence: TGTGCCTGGACCAGCTATAATGAGCAGTTCTTC.